This TCR beta chain emerged from a study of T-cell reconstitution after alpha-beta-depleted transplantation in children. Construction of the TCRbeta library involved unique molecular identifiers. A single record per CDR3 protein comes from TCRdb applying MiXCR to the PCR reads. The sample has about a million distinct CDR3 sequences, roughly 29% seen once. This clonotype has more than one count but fewer than ten. Here the sequenced sample was PBMCs, mostly from graft donor cells, taken 360 days after TCRalphabeta/CD19-depleted stem cell transplant. The TCR was taken from a boy under two years old who had a stem cell transplant for SCID, so the T cells may come from the graft donor.

The chain's CDR3 is CASSQEGGGAKTQYF. The CDR3 DNA follows: TGCGCCAGCAGCCAAGAAGGCGGGGGGGCAAAGACCCAGTACTTC. This chain uses TRBV4-1 with TRBJ2-5; 9 nucleotides match TRBD2. The CDR3 covers 15 residues. The V segment lost 0 bases and the J segment 6 bases; nucleotides outside the gene matches: 5. Looked up from germline, CDR1 is MGHRA and CDR2 is YSYEKL.